These T cell receptor beta chains were read from a single sample in a study of tumor T cells in aggressive B-cell lymphoma. Only in-frame clones appear in the TCRdb table, and some are missing; sequencing was by immunoSEQ multiplex PCR. Of approximately 4,300 clones detected, 65% to 85% appear once; the ten largest clones hold around 4.7%. Sequenced: tumor tissue. The source is an adult with diffuse large B cell lymphoma. The conserved cysteine and the conserved F or W are not part of the CDR3 here. Each record gives: CDR3 protein, V gene, J gene, CDR3 length.

ASSEGLAGGQETQY	TRBV2	TRBJ2-5	14
ASSSPPRDREEKLF	TRBV4-1	TRBJ1-4	14
ASNQGDTEAF	TRBV7-9	TRBJ1-1	10
ASSPGTASSYNEQF	TRBV5-1	TRBJ2-1	14
ASHYNYGYT	TRBV19	TRBJ1-2	9
ASNQGGQGAGETQY	TRBV28	TRBJ2-5	14
ASSRSSGGVNEQF	TRBV5-1	TRBJ2-1	13
ASSFGPRREQY	TRBV28	TRBJ2-7	11
ASGPGLAGTGELF	TRBV6-6	TRBJ2-2	13
ASSLDHNQPQH	TRBV11-2	TRBJ1-5	11
ASSESSPAGKTEAF	TRBV10-1	TRBJ1-1	14
ASKDFAGSYNEQF	TRBV28	TRBJ2-1	13
ASSLGLAGATDTQY	TRBV7-3	TRBJ2-3	14
ASSIGQGLSNQPQH	TRBV19	TRBJ1-5	14
ASSLGGRGAGNSPLH	TRBV5-1	TRBJ1-6	15
ASSKGVDQPQH	TRBV10-1	TRBJ1-5	11
ATSRDLGQNSPLH	TRBV15	TRBJ1-6	13
ASSFGDTQY	TRBV28	TRBJ2-3	9
ASSLTGAANTEAF	TRBV5-6	TRBJ1-1	13
ASSLAGGDLNEKLF	TRBV7-9	TRBJ1-4	14
ASGDYGYT	TRBV30	TRBJ1-2	8
ASSPKTPYTEAF	TRBV7-6	TRBJ1-1	12
ASSGQIYSGNTIY	TRBV19	TRBJ1-3	13
ASSPGQLNEKLF	TRBV18	TRBJ1-4	12
ASSKGQGASYEQY	TRBV19	TRBJ2-7	13
ASSLGVAGSTGELF	TRBV5-1	TRBJ2-2	14
ASSLSGRAPEQY	TRBV7-2	TRBJ2-7	12
ASSLLDYTEAF	TRBV27	TRBJ1-1	11
ASSEPPWSWDEQF	TRBV6-1	TRBJ2-1	13
ASNFVGRAIQETQY	TRBV28	TRBJ2-5	14
ASSLGQGIPSGANVLT	TRBV27	TRBJ2-6	16
ASSLSATNEKLF	TRBV28	TRBJ1-4	12
ASSLIRQGSDTEAF	TRBV18	TRBJ1-1	14
ASTPGQAYYNEQF	TRBV28	TRBJ2-1	13
ASSASGGAGTRTDTQY	TRBV7-2	TRBJ2-3	16
ASSFLGQGNEKLF	TRBV28	TRBJ1-4	13
ASSFGTANEKLF	TRBV5-1	TRBJ1-4	12
ASSLSDRAGKQY	TRBV11-1	TRBJ2-7	12
ASSPGGGAGGNTIY	TRBV7-9	TRBJ1-3	14
AWRQGVLGQETQY	TRBV30	TRBJ2-5	13
ASSPPGVGTGYGYT	TRBV18	TRBJ1-2	14
ASSLDRGKDQY	TRBV7-6	TRBJ2-7	11
ASSLRGWGYEQY	TRBV28	TRBJ2-7	12
ASSIASGPPYEQY	TRBV19	TRBJ2-7	13
ASSDRQSRTDTQY	TRBV11-2	TRBJ2-3	13
ASSRGETQY	TRBV30	TRBJ2-5	9
ASSFLGLNDEKLF	TRBV28	TRBJ1-4	13
AWSVPGGGYT	TRBV30	TRBJ1-2	10